What follows describes a single T cell receptor beta chain. This sample was included in a study of T cell responses to AZD1222 COVID-19 vaccine. TCRdb's table, derived via immunoSEQ multiplex PCR, lists solely in-frame clones and lacks some. The profile shows about 270,000 clones, 90% to 95% of them singletons. The TCR comes from an adult who received the AZD1222 COVID-19 vaccine. The sample was peripheral blood, taken 28 days after the second AZD1222 dose.

Written as DNA, the CDR3 is TGCGCCAGCAGCTTGGGGTCTAGGACTGAAGCTTTCTTT. It encodes CASSLGSRTEAFF. The gene calls are TRBV5-1 and TRBJ1-1; D is ambiguous. V lost 0 bases to trimming and J lost 5 bases, with 8 bases between them. CDR3 size: 13 residues. Per germline, CDR1 SGHRS and CDR2 YFSETQ.